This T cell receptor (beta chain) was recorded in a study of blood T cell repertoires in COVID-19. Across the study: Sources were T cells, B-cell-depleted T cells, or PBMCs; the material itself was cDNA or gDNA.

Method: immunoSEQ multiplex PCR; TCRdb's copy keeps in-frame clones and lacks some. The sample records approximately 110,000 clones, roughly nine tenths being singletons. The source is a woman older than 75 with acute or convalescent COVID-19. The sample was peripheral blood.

CDR3 residues: CASSQLGRERGGLFKQYF. DNA for the CDR3: TGTGCCAGCAGCCAATTAGGCAGGGAGCGGGGGGGCCTATTCAAGCAGTACTTC. The chain employs TRBV7-2 and TRBJ2-7; 10 nucleotides match TRBD2. After removal of 5 bases from V and 8 bases from J, the junction contained 21 bases not matched to a gene. Looked up from germline, CDR1 is SGHTA and CDR2 is FQGNSA. There are 18 residues in the CDR3.